The 18 T cell receptor beta chains listed next were all sequenced from one sample in a study of Ad26.COV2.S vaccination and SARS-CoV-2 variants. Treatment specified: over 15 received Ad26.COV2.S at low or high dose, single or two shots; about five received placebo; per-sample allocation not given. At day 63 after the first vaccine or placebo injection, samples were drawn. Assay: immunoSEQ multiplex PCR; the TCRdb copy retains only in-frame clones and omits some. This table holds approximately 360,000 clones, approximately 83% found once. Specimen: peripheral blood, collected in a trial of Ad26.COV2.S vaccine versus placebo. The source of these receptors is a person aged 18-60 years who received the Ad26.COV2.S COVID-19 vaccine or a placebo.

The V call is TRBV11-1, the J call TRBJ1-1; the match to TRBD1 covers 7 bases. The germline V gene encodes CDR1 SGHAT and CDR2 FQDESV (reference sequence). This CDR3 spans 15 amino acids. Germline trimming cut 3 bases from V and 2 bases from J; bases unmatched to any gene: 6. The CDR3 region is CASSFSRQGNTEAFF. The CDR3 nucleotides are TGTGCCAGCAGCTTTTCTCGACAGGGTAACACTGAAGCTTTCTTT.

The J gene is TRBJ2-2, the V gene TRBV5-1, with TRBD1 identical over 8 bases. The CDR3 has 18 amino acids. After removal of 4 bases from V and 7 bases from J, the junction contained 18 bases not matched to a gene. In germline, CDR1 is SGHRS, CDR2 YFSETQ. The CDR3 loop is CASSGGTGRATFGGELFF. The DNA of the CDR3 is TGCGCCAGCAGCGGAGGGACAGGAAGAGCCACCTTCGGCGGGGAGCTGTTTTTT.

In its sample, this clone was seen once. The rearrangement joins TRBV4-3 to TRBJ1-2; D not certain. Germline V gene sequence: CDR1 LGHNA, CDR2 YSLEER. The CDR3 is made up of 14 amino acids. The V end lost 1 base, the J end lost 8 bases, and 14 bases lay between the germline ends. The CDR3: CASSQGQNRGGYTF. CDR3 DNA: TGCGCCAGCAGCCAAGGGCAAAACCGGGGAGGCTACACCTTC.

V usage is TRBV2 and J usage is TRBJ1-4, with 10 bases identical to TRBD1. From germline, CDR1 is SNHLY and CDR2 FYNNEI. J was trimmed by 8 bases and V by 6 bases; bases with no gene match: 3. The CDR3 totals 13 residues. The CDR3 protein is CASRGTGEEKLFF. CDR3 sequence (DNA): TGTGCCAGCAGGGGGACAGGGGAGGAAAAACTGTTTTTT.

V usage is TRBV30 and J usage is TRBJ2-5; TRBD1 is a possible D gene (6 bases). Trimming left V 6 bases short and J 5 bases short, with 13 bases between. Germline V CDR1 and CDR2: GTSNPN, SVGIG (reference sequence). The CDR3 has 12 amino acids. CDR3: CACTDRMETQYF. DNA for the CDR3: TGTGCCTGCACCGACAGGATGGAGACCCAGTACTTC. Full variable domain (outside the CDR3, taken from reference TRBV30 and TRBJ2-5): SQTIHQWPATLVQPVGSPLSLECTVEGTSNPNLYWYRQAAGRGLQLLFYSVGIGQISSEVPQNLSASRPQDRQFILSSKKLLLSDSGFYLCACTDRMETQYFGPGTRLLVL.

Notes on this clone: This specimen includes other DNA sequences encoding the same CDR3. The chain joins TRBV18 to TRBJ2-1; D gene ambiguous. The CDR3 loop spans 13 amino acids. Germline CDR1 KGHSH, CDR2 LQKENI. Trimming removed 3 bases at V and 0 bases at J, with 3 bases between. The DNA for the CDR3 is TGTGCCAGCTCACCGGACTCCTACAATGAGCAGTTCTTC. This encodes CASSPDSYNEQFF.

The J gene is TRBJ2-2, the V gene TRBV24-1, with 10 positions matching TRBD1. Germline CDR1 and CDR2: KGHDR and SFDVKD. V lost 7 bases and J lost 3; bases outside the gene matches: 1. The CDR3 has 14 amino acids. The CDR3 reads CATRGQGDTGELFF. As DNA, the CDR3 is TGTGCCACCAGAGGACAGGGGGACACCGGGGAGCTGTTTTTT.

The gene calls are TRBV9 and TRBJ2-5; D is unclear. The CDR3 consists of 15 residues. The ends were cut back, 4 bases at V and 3 bases at J, with 16 bases in the middle. CDR1 SGDLS and CDR2 YYNGEE come from the germline V gene. The CDR3 region has the DNA TGTGCCAGCAGCACCCCGACCAGCTTCGAAGAGACCCAGTACTTC. Translation gives CASSTPTSFEETQYF.

This clone was detected only once. The rearrangement uses TRBV18 and TRBJ2-7, with 7 bases matching TRBD1. V lost 2 bases, J lost 1 base, and 5 bases stayed unmatched. Germline V gives CDR1 KGHSH, CDR2 LQKENI. CDR3 length: 15 residues. Here the CDR3 reads CASSPEAGGSYEQYF. In DNA form, the CDR3 reads TGTGCCAGCTCACCAGAGGCAGGGGGATCCTACGAGCAGTACTTC. Drawing the rest from reference TRBV18 and TRBJ2-7, the complete variable domain is NAGVMQNPRHLVRRRGQEARLRCSPMKGHSHVYWYRQLPEEGLKFMVYLQKENIIDESGMPKERFSAEFPKEGPSILRIQQVVRGDSAAYFCASSPEAGGSYEQYFGPGTRLTVT.

This sequence joins TRBV6-5 and TRBJ2-1; tentative D call: TRBD1 (5 bases). Trimming took off 4 bases at V and 0 bases at J, with 10 bases between the two ends. The CDR3 has 15 residues. CDR1 is MNHEY and CDR2 is SVGAGI in the germline V gene. CDR3 region: CASSSSTDSYNEQFF. CDR3 in DNA: TGTGCCAGCAGTTCGTCGACAGACTCCTACAATGAGCAGTTCTTC.

The chain is built from TRBV5-6 and TRBJ1-3; D is ambiguous. Germline values: CDR1 SGHDT, CDR2 YYEEEE. CDR3 length: 16 amino acids. V was pared by 3 bases and J by 4 bases, with 17 bases between. CDR3 protein: CASSWGFSPTGNTIYF. CDR3 coding DNA: TGTGCCAGCAGCTGGGGTTTCTCGCCAACAGGAAACACCATATATTTT.

The rearrangement links TRBV18 to TRBJ2-7, with D unresolved. This CDR3 has 11 residues. V was trimmed by 6 bases and J by 0 bases, leaving 3 bases between them. Germline CDR1 KGHSH, CDR2 LQKENI. The CDR3 coding sequence is TGTGCCAGCTCTAGCTCCTACGAGCAGTACTTC. It is translated as CASSSSYEQYF.

Written as DNA, the CDR3 is TGCGCCAGCAGCTTGGATTGGGGGGCTAGCACAGATACGCAGTATTTT. Its protein product is CASSLDWGASTDTQYF. The chain carries TRBV5-1 and TRBJ2-3, with D possibly called TRBD1 or TRBD2 (6 bases each). The CDR3 length is 16 residues. Trimming pared 0 bases from V and 0 bases from J, leaving 11 bases between. From germline, CDR1 is SGHRS and CDR2 YFSETQ.

This clone was observed a handful of times. This chain uses TRBV5-6 with TRBJ1-2; a possible D gene is TRBD1 (5 bases). CDR1 and CDR2 from the germline V gene are SGHDT and YYEEEE. V was pared by 0 bases and J by 2 bases, with 5 bases between. The CDR3 loop spans 13 amino acids. In nucleotides, the CDR3 is TGTGCCAGCAGCTTGGAGGGGAACTATGGCTACACCTTC. This translates into CASSLEGNYGYTF.

The chain uses TRBV5-1 and TRBJ1-3, with unresolved D. V was clipped by 0 bases and J by 2 bases, with 6 bases between them. Germline V CDR1 and CDR2: SGHRS, YFSETQ. The CDR3 is made up of 14 amino acids. CDR3 region: CASSLVGPGNTIYF. CDR3 in DNA: TGCGCCAGCAGCTTGGTCGGCCCTGGAAACACCATATATTTT.

The chain is built from TRBV6-6 and TRBJ1-1; no clear D gene. The germline gives CDR1 MNHNY, CDR2 SVGAGI (reference sequence). V was cut by 4 bases and J by 11 bases, with 14 bases left in between. The CDR3 loop spans 12 amino acids. In nucleotides, the CDR3 is TGTGCCAGCAGTTTCAAGGATTTTGGGGCTTTCTTT. Translating it yields CASSFKDFGAFF.

The CDR3 DNA reads TGTGCCAGCAGCTTAGAAGGGGGGACAGGGAAGGTGCACGAGCAGTACTTC. Encoded protein: CASSLEGGTGKVHEQYF. V usage is TRBV7-9 and J usage is TRBJ2-7, with 9 bases that match TRBD1. Germline CDR1 and CDR2: SEHNR and FQNEAQ (reference sequence). The CDR3 contains 17 residues. The V gene end was trimmed by 1 base and the J gene end by 5 bases; junction bases not matched to a gene: 12. Together with reference TRBV7-9 and TRBJ2-7, the CDR3 gives the full variable domain: DTGVSQNPRHKITKRGQNVTFRCDPISEHNRLYWYRQTLGQGPEFLTYFQNEAQLEKSRLLSDRFSAERPKGSFSTLEIQRTEQGDSAMYLCASSLEGGTGKVHEQYFGPGTRLTVT.

This chain uses TRBV6-5 with TRBJ2-7, with 9 bases fitting TRBD1. CDR1 is MNHEY and CDR2 is SVGAGI in the germline V gene. The junction had 5 bases not matched to a gene; V was cut back by 4 bases and J by 4 bases. This CDR3 spans 14 amino acids. The CDR3 sequence is CASSWGTGNYEQYF. The DNA of the CDR3 is TGTGCCAGCAGTTGGGGGACAGGGAATTACGAGCAGTACTTC.